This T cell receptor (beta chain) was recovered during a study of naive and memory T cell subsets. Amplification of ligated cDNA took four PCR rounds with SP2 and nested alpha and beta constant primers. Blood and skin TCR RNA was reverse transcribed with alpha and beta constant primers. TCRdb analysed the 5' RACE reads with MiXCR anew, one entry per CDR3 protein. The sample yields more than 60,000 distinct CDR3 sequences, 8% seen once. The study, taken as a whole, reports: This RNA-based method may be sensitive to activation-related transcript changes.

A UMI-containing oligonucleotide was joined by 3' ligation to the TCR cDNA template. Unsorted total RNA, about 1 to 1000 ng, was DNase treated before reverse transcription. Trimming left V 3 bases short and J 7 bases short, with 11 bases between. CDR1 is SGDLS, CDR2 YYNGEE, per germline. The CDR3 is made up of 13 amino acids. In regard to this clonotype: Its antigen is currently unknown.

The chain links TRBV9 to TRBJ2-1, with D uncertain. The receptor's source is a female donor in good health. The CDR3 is CASSASAQNEQFF. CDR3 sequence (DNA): TGTGCCAGCAGCGCCTCCGCTCAAAATGAGCAGTTCTTC.